Included here is one T cell receptor (beta chain) sequence, with context. This clone was detected only a few times. The antigen it recognizes is unknown. Base qualities are missing; no much larger clone stands one base away. V drops 2 bases and J drops 1 base, leaving 9 bases in between. The germline V gene (reference sequence) sets CDR1 to GTSNPN and CDR2 to SVGIG. Including the terminal cysteine and phenylalanine, the CDR3 comprises 14 residues. The sequence is cut down to CDR3 DNA, 42 bases in frame from base 1. The data derive from a study of early stage breast cancer tumors (dated by TCRdb to the late 2010s). Concerning the study at large: Of the 15 to 20 invasive breast tumors, 12 to 13 were found to be estrogen receptor-positive, progesterone receptor-positive and HER2-negative. Of the roughly 12 ER+/PR+/HER2- tumors, eight were classified as invasive ductal carcinomas and four as invasive lobular carcinomas. On average, each sample had 8 to 10-fold read coverage. A total of 2 million to 3 million templates, representing 850,000 to 1,400,000 unique clonotypes, were detected across all samples. Results and caveats for the whole study, not just this receptor: Because the cohort was small, a breakdown by tumor subtype could not be done. Repertoires from blood and normal breast were more alike than repertoires from blood and tumor, and in about 90% of the 16 patients, comparing each tissue with blood separated tumor from normal. Tumors showed around 2.5-fold higher T cell density and higher clonality than adjacent normal breast tissue. Bulk genomic DNA sequencing of unsorted cells missed chain pairing and functional markers such as CD4, CD8 and FOXP3. Enriched TCRB sequences shared across patients were found to be mostly commonly generated sequences that were unlikely to play an important role in the tumor microenvironment.

Each sample was amplified in two independent genomic DNA replicates, using 0.4 to 0.6 ug for blood and approximately 1.6 ug for tumor or normal breast. Following the manufacturer's instructions, the ImmunoSeq Intro kit was used to carry out TCRB sequencing on genomic DNA. Multiplex PCR was run for around 33 cycles using proprietary primers and spike-in control sequences for absolute quantification. Single-end 150-bp reads were used to sequence an 87-bp fragment spanning the CDR3 plus the flanking V and J genes. Seven samples, with two replicates for each sample, were multiplexed per lane of an Illumina MiSeq using version 3.0 chemistry. The original pipeline was this. Raw data were processed with the vendor's proprietary pipeline, and both replicates were merged into a single result per sample. Productive rearrangements sharing the V-gene family, CDR3 amino acid sequence and J-gene segment were defined as clonotypes. Clonality was calculated as 1 minus the normalized Shannon entropy (Pielou evenness) of TCRB abundances. To estimate T cell density, the total number of templates was divided by the input cell count, which was inferred from how much DNA went in. Recon, run with its default parameters, was used to estimate overall repertoire diversity and clonality. A clonotype counted as tumor-enriched if its abundance in tumor exceeded 0.1% and was at least 32-fold higher than its abundance in normal breast. The immuneACCESS repertoire file appears here via TCRdb, limited to in-frame rearrangements. These files lack a portion of the clones; in checked studies, under half of the deficit traces to unresolved V genes, and the cause of the others is not known. V and J calls and clone size are given by that table; D and trimming were obtained from the DNA. Counted in this sample were about 69,000 clones; 80% of them appeared once. The top ten constitute 4.7% of the sample.

The study profiled bulk TCR beta-chain repertoires in matched peripheral blood, tumor and adjacent normal breast tissue taken from approximately 15 patients with early-stage breast cancer. Before surgery, about 5-10 mL of whole blood was collected into EDTA tubes and then processed within 2 hours. Peripheral blood mononuclear cells were isolated by Ficoll-Paque centrifugation in SepMate-50 tubes. For storage in liquid nitrogen, PBMCs were cryopreserved as aliquots of about 1.9 to 4 million cells in around 90% FBS with roughly 10% DMSO. Genomic DNA was extracted with the Qiagen AllPrep DNA/RNA Mini kit.

Sequencing input: blood. Recombination joined TRBV30 with TRBJ1-3, with TRBD1 perhaps the D gene, on 5 matching bases. This TCR derives from a person aged 40-50 years with breast cancer. Read as DNA, the sequence is TGTGCCTGGAGTCCAGGGAAGTCTGGAAACACCATATATTTT. Its product reads: CAWSPGKSGNTIYF.